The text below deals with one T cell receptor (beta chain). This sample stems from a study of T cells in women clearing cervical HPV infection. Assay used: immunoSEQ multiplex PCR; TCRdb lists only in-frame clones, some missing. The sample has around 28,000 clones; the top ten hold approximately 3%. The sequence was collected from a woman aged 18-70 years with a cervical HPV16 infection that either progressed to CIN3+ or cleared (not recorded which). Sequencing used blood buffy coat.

The CDR3 region is CSVLTDYEQYF. The DNA read from the CDR3 is TGCAGCGTCTTGACAGATTACGAG. J is TRBJ2-7 and V is TRBV29-1; TRBD1 might be the D (5 bases). The read ends 3 residues shy of where the CDR3 ends; the end is completed using the germline J gene. From germline, CDR1 is SQVTM and CDR2 ANQGSEA. CDR3 size: 11 residues. V was shortened by 6 bases and J by 4 bases, with 10 bases between the two germline ends.